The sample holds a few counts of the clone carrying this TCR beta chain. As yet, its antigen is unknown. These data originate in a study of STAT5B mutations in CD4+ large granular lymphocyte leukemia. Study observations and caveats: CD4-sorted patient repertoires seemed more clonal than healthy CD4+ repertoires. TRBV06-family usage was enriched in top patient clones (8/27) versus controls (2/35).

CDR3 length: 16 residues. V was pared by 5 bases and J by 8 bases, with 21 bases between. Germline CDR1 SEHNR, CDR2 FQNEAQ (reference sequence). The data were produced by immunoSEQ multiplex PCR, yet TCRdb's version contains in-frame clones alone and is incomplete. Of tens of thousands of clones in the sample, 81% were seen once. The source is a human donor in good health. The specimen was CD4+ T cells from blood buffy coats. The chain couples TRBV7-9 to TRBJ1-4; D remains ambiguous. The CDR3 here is CASSPRWSGPDEKLFF. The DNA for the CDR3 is TGTGCCAGCAGCCCCCGATGGAGCGGGCCAGACGAAAAACTGTTTTTT.